Reported below is one TCR beta chain. Its specificity is unknown. The length of the CDR3 is 15 residues. The V end lost 0 bases, the J end lost 4 bases, and 12 bases lay between the germline ends. Germline V lookup: CDR1 LNHNV, CDR2 YYDKDF (reference sequence). This entry is derived from a study of cytomegalovirus exposure and HLA in healthy donors. About the study: HLA-typed donors were the source of tens of millions of unique TCRs held in an early data release.

Study results and limitations: Sequences of the TCR beta chain were said to predict the HLA-A and HLA-B alleles of most subjects accurately. An assumption of roughly uniform sequencing depth across donors underlay the presence/absence analyses. A later analysis, which compared TCR beta chains of equal frequency, found the HLA-associated ones more clonally expanded.

The PCR ran on 60 Vbeta and 13 Jbeta primers. Libraries were prepared by immunoSEQ multiplex PCR; TCRdb keeps only in-frame clonotypes and omits some of them. The sample gives 150,000 or so clones, approximately 71% of which show up once; about 11% is in the top ten. The clonotype originates from a man younger than 35 in good health and CMV-seropositive. The V gene is TRBV15, the J gene TRBJ2-5, with D perhaps TRBD2 (5 bases). Sample: PBMCs. CDR3 sequence reads: CATSRDPGRIETQYF. CDR3 coding DNA: TGTGCCACCAGCAGAGATCCGGGGAGAATAGAGACCCAGTACTTC.